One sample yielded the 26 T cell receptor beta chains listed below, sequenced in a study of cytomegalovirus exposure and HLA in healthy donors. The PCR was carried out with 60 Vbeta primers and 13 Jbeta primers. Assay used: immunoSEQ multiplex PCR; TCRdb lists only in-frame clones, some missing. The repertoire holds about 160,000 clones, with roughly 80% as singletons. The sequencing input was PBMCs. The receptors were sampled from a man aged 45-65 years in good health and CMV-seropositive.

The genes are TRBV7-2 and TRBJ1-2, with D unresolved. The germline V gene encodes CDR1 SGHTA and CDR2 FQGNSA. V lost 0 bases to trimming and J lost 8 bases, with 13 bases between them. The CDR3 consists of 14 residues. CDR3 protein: CASSLAGDYRGYTF. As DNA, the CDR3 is TGTGCCAGCAGCTTAGCGGGCGATTACAGAGGCTACACCTTC. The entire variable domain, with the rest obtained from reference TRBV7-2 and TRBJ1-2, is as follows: GAGVSQSPSNKVTEKGKDVELRCDPISGHTALYWYRQSLGQGLEFLIYFQGNSAPDKSGLPSDRFSAERTGGSVSTLTIQRTQQEDSAVYLCASSLAGDYRGYTFGSGTRLTVV.

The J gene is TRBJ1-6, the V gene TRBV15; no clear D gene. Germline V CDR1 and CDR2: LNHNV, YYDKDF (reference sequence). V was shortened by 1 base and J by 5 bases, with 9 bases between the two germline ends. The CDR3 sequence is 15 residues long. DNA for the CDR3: TGTGCCACCAGCAGAGTTAAACTTGATAATTCACCCCTCCACTTT. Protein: CATSRVKLDNSPLHF.

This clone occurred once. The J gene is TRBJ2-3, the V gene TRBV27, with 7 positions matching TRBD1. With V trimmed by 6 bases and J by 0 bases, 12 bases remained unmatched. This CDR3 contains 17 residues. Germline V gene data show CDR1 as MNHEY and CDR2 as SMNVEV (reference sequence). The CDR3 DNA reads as TGTGCCAGCAGACGAGTGGCAGGGGGTTCCAGCACAGATACGCAGTATTTT. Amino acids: CASRRVAGGSSTDTQYF.

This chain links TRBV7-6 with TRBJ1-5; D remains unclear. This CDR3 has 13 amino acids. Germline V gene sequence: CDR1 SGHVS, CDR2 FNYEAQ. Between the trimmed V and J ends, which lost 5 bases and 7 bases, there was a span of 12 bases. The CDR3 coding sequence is TGTGCCAGCAGCACCGAGGGTGGACAGCCCCAGCATTTT. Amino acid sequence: CASSTEGGQPQHF.

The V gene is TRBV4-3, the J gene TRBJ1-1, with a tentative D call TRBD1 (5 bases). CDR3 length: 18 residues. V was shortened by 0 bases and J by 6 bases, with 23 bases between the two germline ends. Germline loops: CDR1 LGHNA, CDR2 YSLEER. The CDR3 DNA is TGCGCCAGCAGCCAAGATAACGGGGGAAAGAGCCTCCACGCTGAAGCTTTCTTT. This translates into CASSQDNGGKSLHAEAFF.

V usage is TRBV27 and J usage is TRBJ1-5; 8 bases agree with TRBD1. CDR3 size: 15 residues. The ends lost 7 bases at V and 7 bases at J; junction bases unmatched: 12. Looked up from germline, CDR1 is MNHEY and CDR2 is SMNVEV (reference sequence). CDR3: CASNPGQGMRQPQHF. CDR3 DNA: TGTGCCAGCAACCCCGGACAGGGTATGAGACAGCCCCAGCATTTT.

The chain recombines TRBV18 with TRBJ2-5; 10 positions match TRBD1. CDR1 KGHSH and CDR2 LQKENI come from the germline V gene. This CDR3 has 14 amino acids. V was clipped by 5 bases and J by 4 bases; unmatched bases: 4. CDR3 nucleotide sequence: TGTGCCAGCTCAGGTGACAGGGGGCTAGAGACCCAGTACTTC. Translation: CASSGDRGLETQYF.

CDR3 amino acids: CASSLAPSGGVFGNEQFF. The CDR3 DNA follows: TGTGCCAGCAGCTTGGCCCCTAGCGGGGGGGTCTTTGGCAATGAGCAGTTCTTC. The rearrangement joins TRBV5-4 to TRBJ2-1, with 12 nucleotides matching TRBD2. Unmatched junction bases numbered 10, after V lost 0 bases and J lost 6 bases. This CDR3 comprises 18 residues. Per germline, CDR1 SGHNT and CDR2 YYREEE (reference sequence). Based on the CDR3 plus reference TRBV5-4 and TRBJ2-1, the full variable domain is ETGVTQSPTHLIKTRGQQVTLRCSSQSGHNTVSWYQQALGQGPQFIFQYYREEENGRGNFPPRFSGLQFPNYSSELNVNALELDDSALYLCASSLAPSGGVFGNEQFFGPGTRLTVL.

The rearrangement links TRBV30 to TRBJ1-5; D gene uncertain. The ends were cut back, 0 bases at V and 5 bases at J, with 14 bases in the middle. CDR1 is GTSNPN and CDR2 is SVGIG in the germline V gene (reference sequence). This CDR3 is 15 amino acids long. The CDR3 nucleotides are TGTGCCTGGAGTGTAGGGAGGTTTACTGATCAGCCCCAGCATTTT. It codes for CAWSVGRFTDQPQHF.

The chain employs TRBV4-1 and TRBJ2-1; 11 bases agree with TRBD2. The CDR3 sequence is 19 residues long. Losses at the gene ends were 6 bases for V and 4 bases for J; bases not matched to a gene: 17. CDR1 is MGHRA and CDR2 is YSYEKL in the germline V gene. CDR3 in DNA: TGCGCCAGCAGGTCAAAAACTAGCGGGGGACCCTCCACGTACAATGAGCAGTTCTTC. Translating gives CASRSKTSGGPSTYNEQFF.

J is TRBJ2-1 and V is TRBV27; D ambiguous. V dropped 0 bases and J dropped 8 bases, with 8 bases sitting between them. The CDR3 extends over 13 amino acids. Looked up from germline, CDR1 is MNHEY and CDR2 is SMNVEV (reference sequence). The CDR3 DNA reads TGTGCCAGCAGTTTATCGAGCATCCATGAGCAGTTCTTC. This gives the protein CASSLSSIHEQFF.

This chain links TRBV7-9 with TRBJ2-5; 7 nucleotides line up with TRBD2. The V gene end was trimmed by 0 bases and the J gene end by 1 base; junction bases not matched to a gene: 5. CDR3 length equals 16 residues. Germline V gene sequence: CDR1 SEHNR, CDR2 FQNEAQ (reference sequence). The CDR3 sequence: CASSLAPAGSQETQYF. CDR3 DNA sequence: TGTGCCAGCAGCTTAGCGCCAGCGGGGAGCCAAGAGACCCAGTACTTC.

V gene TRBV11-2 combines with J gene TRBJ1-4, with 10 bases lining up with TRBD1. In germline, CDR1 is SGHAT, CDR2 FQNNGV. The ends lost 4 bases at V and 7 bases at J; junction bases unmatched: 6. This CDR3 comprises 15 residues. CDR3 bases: TGTGCCAGCAGCTCCTTGACAGGGGGCCCTGAAAAACTGTTTTTT. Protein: CASSSLTGGPEKLFF.

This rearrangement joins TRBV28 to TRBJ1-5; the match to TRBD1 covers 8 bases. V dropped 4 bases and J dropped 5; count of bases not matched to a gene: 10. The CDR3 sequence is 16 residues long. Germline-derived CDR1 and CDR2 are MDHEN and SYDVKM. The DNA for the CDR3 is TGTGCCAGCAGTTCCCCCCGGACAGGGCCAGATCAGCCCCAGCATTTT. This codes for CASSSPRTGPDQPQHF.

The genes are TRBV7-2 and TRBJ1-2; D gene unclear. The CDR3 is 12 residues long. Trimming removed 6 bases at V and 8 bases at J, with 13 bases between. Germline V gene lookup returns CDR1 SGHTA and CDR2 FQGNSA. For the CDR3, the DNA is TGTGCCAGCAGTCAAGACCCGGGGGGCTACACCTTC. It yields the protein CASSQDPGGYTF.

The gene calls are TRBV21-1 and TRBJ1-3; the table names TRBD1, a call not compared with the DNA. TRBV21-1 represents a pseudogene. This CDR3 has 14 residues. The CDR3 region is CASSKGGLDRGIYF. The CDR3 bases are TGTGCCAGCAGCAAAGGTGGATTGGACAGGGGCATATATTTT.

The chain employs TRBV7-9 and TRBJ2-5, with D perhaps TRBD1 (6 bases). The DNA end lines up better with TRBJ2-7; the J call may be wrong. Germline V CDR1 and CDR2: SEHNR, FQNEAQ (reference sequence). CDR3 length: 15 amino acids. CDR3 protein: CASSLIQGTSYEQYF. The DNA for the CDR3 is TGTGCCAGCAGCTTAATACAGGGAACCTCCTACGAGCAGTACTTC.

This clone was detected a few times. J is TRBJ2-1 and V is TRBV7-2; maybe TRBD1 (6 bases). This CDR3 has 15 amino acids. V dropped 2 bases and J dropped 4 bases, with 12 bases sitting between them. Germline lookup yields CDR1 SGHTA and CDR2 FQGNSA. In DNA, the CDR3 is TGTGCCAGCAGCTTACAGGGGCCGGAATACAATGAGCAGTTCTTC. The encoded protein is CASSLQGPEYNEQFF.

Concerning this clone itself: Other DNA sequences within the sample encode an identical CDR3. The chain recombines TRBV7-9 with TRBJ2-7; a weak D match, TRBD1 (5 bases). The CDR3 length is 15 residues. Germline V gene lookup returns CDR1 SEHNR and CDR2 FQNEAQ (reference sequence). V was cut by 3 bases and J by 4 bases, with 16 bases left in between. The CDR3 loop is CASSLGLGQSYEQYF. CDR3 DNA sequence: TGTGCCAGCAGCTTGGGTCTTGGACAATCATACGAGCAGTACTTC.

CDR3 nucleotides: TGCGCCAGCAGCTCTATCAGGGACACTGAAGCTTTCTTT. Translated, it gives CASSSIRDTEAFF. The chain has TRBV5-1 and TRBJ1-1, with TRBD1 as a possible D gene (5 bases). The CDR3 contains 13 residues. V dropped 3 bases and J dropped 3 bases, with 9 bases sitting between them. The V gene's germline CDR1 is SGHRS and CDR2 YFSETQ.

CDR3 residues: CANLPEVEETQYF. CDR3 coding DNA: TGTGCCAACCTTCCTGAGGTGGAAGAGACCCAGTACTTC. V is TRBV7-9 and J is TRBJ2-5; D is undetermined. Trimming cost V 10 bases and J 3 bases, with 15 bases left between them. In germline, CDR1 is SEHNR, CDR2 FQNEAQ (reference sequence). This CDR3 is built from 13 residues.

CDR3 amino acids: CASQEGTGTYEQYF. In nucleotides, the CDR3 is TGTGCTAGCCAAGAAGGGACAGGGACCTACGAGCAGTACTTC. This rearrangement joins TRBV12-5 to TRBJ2-7, with TRBD1 identical over 9 bases. CDR1 LGHNT and CDR2 FRNRAP come from the germline V gene. The CDR3 is made up of 14 amino acids. Unmatched junction bases numbered 8, after V lost 9 bases and J lost 2 bases.

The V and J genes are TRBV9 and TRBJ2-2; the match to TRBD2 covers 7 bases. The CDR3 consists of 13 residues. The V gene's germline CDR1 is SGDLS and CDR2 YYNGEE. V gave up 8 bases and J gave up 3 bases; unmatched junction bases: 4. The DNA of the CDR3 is TGTGCCAGTAGACGGGGGGACACCGGGGAGCTGTTTTTT. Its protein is CASRRGDTGELFF.

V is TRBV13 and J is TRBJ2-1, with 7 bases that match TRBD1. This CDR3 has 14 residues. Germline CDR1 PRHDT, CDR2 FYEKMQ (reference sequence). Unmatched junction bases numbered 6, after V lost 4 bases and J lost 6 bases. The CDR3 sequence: CASSSETGSNEQFF. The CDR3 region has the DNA TGTGCCAGCAGCTCCGAGACAGGGTCCAATGAGCAGTTCTTC.

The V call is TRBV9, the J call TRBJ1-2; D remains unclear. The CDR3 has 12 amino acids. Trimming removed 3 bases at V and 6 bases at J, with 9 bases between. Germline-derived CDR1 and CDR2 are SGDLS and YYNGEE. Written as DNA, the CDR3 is TGTGCCAGCAGCGGCTCGGCGGATGGCTACACCTTC. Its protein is CASSGSADGYTF.

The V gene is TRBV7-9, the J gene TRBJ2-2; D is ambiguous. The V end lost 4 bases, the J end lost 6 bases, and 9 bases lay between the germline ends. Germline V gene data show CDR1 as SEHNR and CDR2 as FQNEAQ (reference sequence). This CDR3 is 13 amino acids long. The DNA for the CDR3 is TGTGCCAGCAGCTCCGTTTCGGCCGGGGAGCTGTTTTTT. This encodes CASSSVSAGELFF.